What follows are 24 T cell receptor beta chains derived from one specimen sequenced in a study of T cells in localized non-small cell lung cancer. Libraries were prepared by immunoSEQ multiplex PCR; TCRdb keeps only in-frame clonotypes and omits some of them. The profile shows approximately 76,000 clones, about 84% of them singletons. The sequences come from peripheral blood, collected before any cancer treatment. The receptors shown here come from an older female donor with stage I lung adenocarcinoma.

The chain joins TRBV30 to TRBJ1-1; tentative D call: TRBD1 (5 bases). Germline CDR1 GTSNPN, CDR2 SVGIG (reference sequence). CDR3 length equals 13 residues. The V end lost 5 bases, the J end lost 4 bases, and 14 bases lay between the germline ends. DNA of the CDR3: TGTGCCTGGGGGGGACCCTTCTTCACTGAAGCTTTCTTT. Translating it yields CAWGGPFFTEAFF.

The V call is TRBV19, the J call TRBJ1-5, with D perhaps TRBD1 (6 bases). From germline, CDR1 is LNHDA and CDR2 SQIVND (reference sequence). This CDR3 is 16 amino acids long. V dropped 2 bases and J dropped 2 bases, with 13 bases sitting between them. CDR3 sequence reads: CASSILTGFGNQPQHF. CDR3 nucleotide sequence: TGTGCCAGTAGTATACTGACAGGCTTTGGCAATCAGCCCCAGCATTTT.

The chain combines TRBV19 with TRBJ2-2, with 10 positions matching TRBD1. The CDR3 totals 17 residues. V lost 5 bases and J lost 5; bases outside the gene matches: 11. CDR1 and CDR2 from the germline V gene are LNHDA and SQIVND (reference sequence). The CDR3 DNA follows: TGTGCCAGTAGTCGCCGCTCGTTGGGACAGGGGACCGGGGAGCTGTTTTTT. Its translation is CASSRRSLGQGTGELFF.

The chain employs TRBV6-5 and TRBJ2-1; 11 nucleotides align to TRBD2. The germline V gene has CDR1 MNHEY and CDR2 SVGAGI. V lost 5 bases and J lost 6; bases outside the gene matches: 6. This CDR3 region has 15 residues. The CDR3 DNA sequence: TGTGCCAGCAGTCTCAGACTAGCGGGATTCAATGAGCAGTTCTTC. Translating it yields CASSLRLAGFNEQFF.

The chain links TRBV7-3 to TRBJ2-7; 7 nucleotides line up with TRBD1. CDR1 is SGHTA and CDR2 is FQGTGA in the germline V gene. This CDR3 spans 14 amino acids. V shed 0 bases and J 2 bases; nucleotides not matched to a gene: 1. The CDR3 nucleotides are TGTGCCAGCAGCTTAACGGGACAGACCTACGAGCAGTACTTC. Translation gives CASSLTGQTYEQYF.

The chain uses TRBV19 and TRBJ2-2; D unresolved. CDR1 and CDR2 (germline): LNHDA, SQIVND (reference sequence). V was cut by 3 bases and J by 3 bases, with 8 bases left in between. The CDR3 is 14 amino acids. The CDR3 DNA reads as TGTGCCAGTAGTATCGGGTCGTACACCGGGGAGCTGTTTTTT. Protein: CASSIGSYTGELFF.

The rearrangement links TRBV18 to TRBJ1-2, with TRBD1 matching 7 bases. J gave up 6 bases and V 2 bases, and 9 bases lay outside the gene matches. This CDR3 comprises 15 residues. In germline, CDR1 is KGHSH, CDR2 LQKENI. Here the CDR3 DNA reads TGTGCCAGCTCACCAGCTTCAACAGGGGCTAATGGCTACACCTTC. This gives the protein CASSPASTGANGYTF.

V gene TRBV5-1 combines with J gene TRBJ1-3; tentative D call: TRBD1 (6 bases). The germline gives CDR1 SGHRS, CDR2 YFSETQ. The CDR3 has 16 amino acids. V gave up 4 bases and J gave up 1 base, with 15 bases separating them. The CDR3 nucleotides are TGCGCCAGCAGCACTCAAACAGGGCTGTCTGGAAACACCATATATTTT. This codes for CASSTQTGLSGNTIYF.

CDR3 region: CASSLEGSLTYGYTF. CDR3 sequence (DNA): TGTGCCAGCAGCTTAGAAGGCAGCCTGACCTATGGCTACACCTTC. This chain links TRBV7-2 with TRBJ1-2; D not certain. Between the trimmed V and J ends, which lost 1 base and 4 bases, there was a span of 13 bases. The CDR3 length is 15 residues. Germline V CDR1 and CDR2: SGHTA, FQGNSA. The full variable domain, completed using reference TRBV7-2 and TRBJ1-2, is GAGVSQSPSNKVTEKGKDVELRCDPISGHTALYWYRQSLGQGLEFLIYFQGNSAPDKSGLPSDRFSAERTGGSVSTLTIQRTQQEDSAVYLCASSLEGSLTYGYTFGSGTRLTVV.

V usage is TRBV5-1 and J usage is TRBJ1-4; maybe TRBD1 (5 bases). V was pared by 4 bases and J by 6 bases, with 16 bases between. The CDR3 totals 15 residues. Germline V gives CDR1 SGHRS, CDR2 YFSETQ. Here the CDR3 reads CASSPQGRVDEKLFF. In DNA form, the CDR3 reads TGCGCCAGCAGCCCGCAGGGTAGAGTGGATGAAAAACTGTTTTTT. Full variable domain (outside the CDR3, taken from reference TRBV5-1 and TRBJ1-4): KAGVTQTPRYLIKTRGQQVTLSCSPISGHRSVSWYQQTPGQGLQFLFEYFSETQRNKGNFPGRFSGRQFSNSRSEMNVSTLELGDSALYLCASSPQGRVDEKLFFGSGTQLSVL.

This clone was picked up a small number of times. The chain is built from TRBV6-5 and TRBJ1-1; D gene unclear. Trimming took 4 bases from V and 4 from J, leaving 4 bases between them. Germline assignment: CDR1 MNHEY and CDR2 SVGAGI. The CDR3 is 11 amino acids. CDR3 region: CASSSFTEAFF. The CDR3 DNA follows: TGTGCCAGCAGTTCGTTCACTGAAGCTTTCTTT.

This sequence joins TRBV19 and TRBJ1-4, with unresolved D. Looked up from germline, CDR1 is LNHDA and CDR2 is SQIVND (reference sequence). The CDR3 is 13 amino acids. V was trimmed by 7 bases and J by 3 bases, leaving 9 bases between them. The CDR3 here is CASTPGPNEKLFF. The CDR3 region has the DNA TGTGCCAGTACTCCGGGCCCTAATGAAAAACTGTTTTTT. Combining the CDR3 with reference TRBV19 and TRBJ1-4 gives the whole variable domain DGGITQSPKYLFRKEGQNVTLSCEQNLNHDAMYWYRQDPGQGLRLIYYSQIVNDFQKGDIAEGYSVSREKKESFPLTVTSAQKNPTAFYLCASTPGPNEKLFFGSGTQLSVL.

The chain carries TRBV5-1 and TRBJ1-3, with D unresolved. The CDR3 runs to 15 residues. Trimming removed 5 bases at V and 0 bases at J, with 12 bases between. Germline values: CDR1 SGHRS, CDR2 YFSETQ. CDR3 sequence: CASSRGWDSGNTIYF. The DNA of the CDR3 is TGCGCCAGCAGTCGAGGGTGGGACTCTGGAAACACCATATATTTT.

V gene TRBV4-3 combines with J gene TRBJ2-7; D may be TRBD2 (7 bases). The CDR3 spans 16 residues. The ends were cut back, 0 bases at V and 2 bases at J, with 14 bases in the middle. Germline V gene lookup returns CDR1 LGHNA and CDR2 YSLEER. The chain's CDR3 is CASSQEWGGTTYEQYF. In nucleotides, the CDR3 is TGCGCCAGCAGCCAAGAATGGGGGGGGACAACCTACGAGCAGTACTTC.

The chain employs TRBV5-1 and TRBJ2-3; TRBD2 agrees at 9 bases. Germline V gene lookup returns CDR1 SGHRS and CDR2 YFSETQ. The CDR3 is 19 amino acids. V was clipped by 3 bases and J by 1 base; unmatched bases: 15. CDR3 residues: CASSSPGSAGGPGTDTQYF. The CDR3 DNA reads as TGCGCCAGCAGCTCCCCCGGGAGTGCGGGAGGGCCTGGCACAGATACGCAGTATTTT.

This clone was recorded once. V and J are TRBV28 and TRBJ1-1; D is unresolved. The V end was cut by 2 bases, the J end by 8 bases, with 9 bases between. This CDR3 contains 12 residues. CDR1 and CDR2 (germline): MDHEN, SYDVKM. The chain's CDR3 is CASSLIWKEAFF. The CDR3 coding sequence is TGTGCCAGCAGTTTAATTTGGAAAGAAGCTTTCTTT.

V gene TRBV28 combines with J gene TRBJ1-4; D may be TRBD1 (6 bases). This CDR3 region has 16 residues. V was pared by 5 bases and J by 4 bases, with 17 bases between. Germline CDR1 is MDHEN and CDR2 is SYDVKM. In DNA, the CDR3 is TGTGCCAGCAGTCCCCCCCGGACAGCCATTAATGAAAAACTGTTTTTT. Protein: CASSPPRTAINEKLFF.

This sequence joins TRBV6-1 and TRBJ1-3; D is perhaps TRBD1 (5 bases). The CDR3 loop spans 14 amino acids. The V and J ends lost 6 bases and 5 bases respectively, with 14 bases between them. CDR1 MNHNS and CDR2 SASEGT come from the germline V gene. This CDR3 reads CASRPGGSRNTIYF. As DNA, the CDR3 is TGTGCCAGCAGGCCGGGGGGTTCAAGAAACACCATATATTTT.

The chain uses TRBV6-5 and TRBJ2-7, with unresolved D. Germline-derived CDR1 and CDR2 are MNHEY and SVGAGI. The V end was cut by 0 bases, the J end by 0 bases, with 6 bases between. This CDR3 comprises 14 residues. CDR3 protein: CASSYSTDSYEQYF. Here the CDR3 DNA reads TGTGCCAGCAGTTACTCGACGGACTCCTACGAGCAGTACTTC.

This clone was recorded a few times. The V and J genes are TRBV6-1 and TRBJ1-1, with no clear D. V lost 7 bases and J 1 base, leaving 13 bases between the germline ends. CDR3 length equals 14 residues. Per the germline V gene, CDR1 is MNHNS and CDR2 is SASEGT. DNA for the CDR3: TGTGCCAGCACCAGTAGTGAGCCGAACACTGAAGCTTTCTTT. It encodes CASTSSEPNTEAFF.

The chain uses TRBV6-1 and TRBJ2-7, with D perhaps given as TRBD1 or TRBD2 (5 bases each). CDR3 length: 13 amino acids. Trimming cost V 6 bases and J 3 bases, with 12 bases left between them. Germline-derived CDR1 and CDR2 are MNHNS and SASEGT. This CDR3 reads CASSNRDGYEQYF. DNA of the CDR3: TGTGCCAGCAGCAACCGGGACGGCTACGAGCAGTACTTC.

The gene calls are TRBV7-6 and TRBJ2-5; D gene ambiguous. V dropped 5 bases and J dropped 7 bases, with 14 bases sitting between them. This CDR3 comprises 13 residues. CDR1 is SGHVS, CDR2 FNYEAQ, per germline. The CDR3: CASSTDLGRTQYF. The DNA for the CDR3 is TGTGCCAGCAGCACGGACCTTGGGCGGACCCAGTACTTC.

The genes are TRBV9 and TRBJ1-1; tentatively, D is TRBD1 (6 bases). With 0 bases removed from V and 0 bases from J, the gap between germline ends came to 9 bases. The CDR3 is made up of 15 amino acids. Germline CDR1 reads SGDLS; CDR2 reads YYNGEE. CDR3 residues: CASSVGGGLNTEAFF. The CDR3 region has the DNA TGTGCCAGCAGCGTAGGAGGGGGATTGAACACTGAAGCTTTCTTT.

There are a few counts of this clone. The chain employs TRBV29-1 and TRBJ2-4, with 7 bases aligning to TRBD1. CDR1 and CDR2 from the germline V gene are SQVTM and ANQGSEA. CDR3 length: 14 amino acids. V was pared by 6 bases and J by 0 bases, with 5 bases of the junction left unmatched. Here the CDR3 reads CSVTEGAAKNIQYF. Here the CDR3 DNA reads TGCAGCGTAACAGAGGGGGCAGCCAAAAACATTCAGTACTTC.